This TCR beta chain was sequenced during a study of blood T cell repertoires in COVID-19. About the study: The origin of the acute and convalescent COVID-19 samples was the United States, Italy and Spain. In each case, the material was cDNA or gDNA derived from T cells, B-cell-depleted T cells, or PBMCs.

Per germline, CDR1 KGHSH and CDR2 LQKENI. The CDR3 loop spans 12 amino acids. Trimming took 1 base from V and 11 from J, leaving 10 bases between them. Repertoires were generated with immunoSEQ multiplex PCR, while TCRdb's copy carries only in-frame clones and drops some. Seen here are about 270,000 clones, roughly 88% observed once, and the top ten hold 5.5% to 6.5%. The receptor comes from an elderly woman with COVID-19, enrolled during active disease. The specimen was peripheral blood. This sequence joins TRBV18 and TRBJ2-3; a weak D match, TRBD2 (6 bases). The CDR3 DNA sequence: TGTGCCAGCTCACCACGCGGCGGGGAGCAGTATTTT. As protein: CASSPRGGEQYF.